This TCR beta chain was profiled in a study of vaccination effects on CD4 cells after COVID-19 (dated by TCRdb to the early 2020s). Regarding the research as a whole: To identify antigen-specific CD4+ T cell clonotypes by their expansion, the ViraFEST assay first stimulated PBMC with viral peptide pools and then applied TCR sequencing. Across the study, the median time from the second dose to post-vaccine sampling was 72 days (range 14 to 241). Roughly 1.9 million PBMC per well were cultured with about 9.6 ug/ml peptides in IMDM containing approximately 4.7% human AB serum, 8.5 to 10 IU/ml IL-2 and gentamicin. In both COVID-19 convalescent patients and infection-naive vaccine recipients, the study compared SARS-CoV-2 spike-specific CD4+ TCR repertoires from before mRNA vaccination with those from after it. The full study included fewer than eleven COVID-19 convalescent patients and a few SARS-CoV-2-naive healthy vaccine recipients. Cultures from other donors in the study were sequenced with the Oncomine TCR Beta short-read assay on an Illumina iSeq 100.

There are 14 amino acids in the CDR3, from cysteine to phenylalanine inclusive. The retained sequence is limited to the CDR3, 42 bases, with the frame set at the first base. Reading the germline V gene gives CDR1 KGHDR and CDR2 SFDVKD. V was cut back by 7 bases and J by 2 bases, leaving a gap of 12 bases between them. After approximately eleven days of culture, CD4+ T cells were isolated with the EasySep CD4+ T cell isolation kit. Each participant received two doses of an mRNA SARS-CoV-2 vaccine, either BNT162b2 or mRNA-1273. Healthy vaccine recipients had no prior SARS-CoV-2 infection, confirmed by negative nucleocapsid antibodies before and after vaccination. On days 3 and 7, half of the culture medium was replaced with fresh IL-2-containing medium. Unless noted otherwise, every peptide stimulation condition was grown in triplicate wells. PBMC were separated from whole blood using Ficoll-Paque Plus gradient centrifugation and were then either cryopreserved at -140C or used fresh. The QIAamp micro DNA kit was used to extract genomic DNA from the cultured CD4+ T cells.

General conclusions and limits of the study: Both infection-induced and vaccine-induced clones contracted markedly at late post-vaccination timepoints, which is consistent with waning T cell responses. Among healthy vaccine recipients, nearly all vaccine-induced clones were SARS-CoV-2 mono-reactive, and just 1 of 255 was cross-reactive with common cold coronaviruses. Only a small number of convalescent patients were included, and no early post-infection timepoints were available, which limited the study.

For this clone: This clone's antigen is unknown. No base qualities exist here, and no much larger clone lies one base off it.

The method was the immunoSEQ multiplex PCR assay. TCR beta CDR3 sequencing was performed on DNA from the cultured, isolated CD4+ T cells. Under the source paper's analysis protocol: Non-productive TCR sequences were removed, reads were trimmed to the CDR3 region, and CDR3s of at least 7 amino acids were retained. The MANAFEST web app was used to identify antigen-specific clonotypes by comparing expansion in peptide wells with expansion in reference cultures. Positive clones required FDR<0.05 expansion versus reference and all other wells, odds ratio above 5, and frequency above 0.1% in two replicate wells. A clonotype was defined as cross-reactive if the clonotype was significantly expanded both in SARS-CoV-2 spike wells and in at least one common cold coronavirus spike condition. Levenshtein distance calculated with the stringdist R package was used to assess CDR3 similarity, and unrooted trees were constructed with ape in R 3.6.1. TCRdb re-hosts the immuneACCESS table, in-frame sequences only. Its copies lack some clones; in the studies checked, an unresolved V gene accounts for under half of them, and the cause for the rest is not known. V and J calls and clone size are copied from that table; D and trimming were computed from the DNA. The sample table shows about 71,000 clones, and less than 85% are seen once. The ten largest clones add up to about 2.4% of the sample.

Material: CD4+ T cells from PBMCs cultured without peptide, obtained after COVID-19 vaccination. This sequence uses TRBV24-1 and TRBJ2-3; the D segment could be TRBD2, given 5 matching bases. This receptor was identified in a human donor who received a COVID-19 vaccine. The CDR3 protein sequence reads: CATREKLDTDTQYF. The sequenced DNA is TGTGCCACCAGGGAAAAACTAGACACAGATACGCAGTATTTT.